One T cell receptor beta chain is described in this entry. What it recognizes is unknown. The sample comes from a study of cytomegalovirus exposure and HLA in healthy donors. Primers included in the PCR were 60 Vbeta and 13 Jbeta primers. Only in-frame clones appear in the TCRdb table, and some are missing; sequencing was by immunoSEQ multiplex PCR. The table records 180,000 or so clones, roughly 77% of them present only once. Study-wide points: Investigators reported over 150 TCR beta chains as tied to cytomegalovirus.

V lost 4 bases to trimming and J lost 4 bases; unmatched junction nucleotides: 5. Germline CDR1 reads SGHAT; CDR2 reads FQNNGV. The CDR3 has 15 amino acids. V gene TRBV11-2 combines with J gene TRBJ2-1, with TRBD2 matching over 9 bases. Source material: PBMCs. The sequence derives from a woman aged 25-40 years in good health and CMV-seropositive. The CDR3 loop reads CASSSAGGPYNEQFF. The DNA of the CDR3 is TGTGCCAGCAGCTCAGCGGGGGGCCCGTACAATGAGCAGTTCTTC.